This T cell receptor (beta chain) comes out of a study of post-analysis software for immune sequencing data. The study, taken as a whole, reports: Comparison of patients with controls showed a handful of TRBV segments more frequent in patients, TRBV5-6, TRBV5-1 and TRBV20-1 among them.

V was cut by 5 bases and J by 1 base, with 6 bases left in between. Germline V CDR1 and CDR2: GTSNPN, SVGIG (reference sequence). CDR3 length: 12 residues. Sequencing libraries made from TCR beta cDNA carried unique molecular identifiers. TCRdb processed the PCR reads anew with MiXCR; each CDR3 protein has one entry. The data show over 150,000 distinct CDR3 sequences, 30% seen once. This clonotype was found many times. Antigen unknown. The chain joins TRBV30 to TRBJ2-1, with D hard to call. The receptor was isolated from a girl aged 10-17 years with multiple sclerosis. The sequencing sample was made of blood. CDR3 protein: CAWVLSYNEQFF. CDR3 DNA sequence: TGTGCCTGGGTACTGTCCTACAATGAGCAGTTCTTC.